This TCR beta chain was sequenced in a study of T-cell memory formation after mild COVID-19. Overall study: TCR clustering was largely donor specific.

This CDR3 comprises 13 residues. Trimming took off 4 bases at V and 7 bases at J, with 13 bases between the two ends. This clonotype was counted only a few times. From the 5' RACE reads, TCRdb called clonotypes with MiXCR, one entry per CDR3 protein. The top ten hold about 12% of the sample, which has fewer than 500,000 distinct CDR3 sequences, approximately 23% seen once. This receptor was identified in an adult woman who had mild COVID-19 (a few samples of this study predate the infection). Cell type and time point are not known. Sequencing was carried out using PBMCs or a T cell subset sorted from them (not recorded which). This chain links TRBV12-3 or TRBV12-4 with TRBJ1-1; no definite D call. CDR3 sequence (DNA): TGTGCCAGCAGTTCCTCGACATCTTTTGAAGCTTTCTTT. Protein: CASSSSTSFEAFF.